Described below is a single T cell receptor (beta chain) sequence and its context. This entry belongs to a study of blood T cell repertoires in COVID-19. TCRdb's table, derived via immunoSEQ multiplex PCR, lists solely in-frame clones and lacks some. The repertoire holds about 130,000 clones, with about 85% as singletons. Germline V lookup: CDR1 LGHDT, CDR2 YNNKEL (reference sequence). The V and J ends lost 5 bases and 11 bases respectively, with 22 bases between them. CDR3 length equals 15 residues. The receptor comes from an elderly man with active or convalescent COVID-19. The sequenced material came from peripheral blood. The chain uses TRBV3-1 (or the pseudogene TRBV3-2) and TRBJ1-5; D might be TRBD1 (5 bases). The CDR3 DNA reads as TGTGCCAGCAGCTCTCGCCCGGGGGGAAGGACGGCCCAGCATTTT. Amino acid sequence: CASSSRPGGRTAQHF.